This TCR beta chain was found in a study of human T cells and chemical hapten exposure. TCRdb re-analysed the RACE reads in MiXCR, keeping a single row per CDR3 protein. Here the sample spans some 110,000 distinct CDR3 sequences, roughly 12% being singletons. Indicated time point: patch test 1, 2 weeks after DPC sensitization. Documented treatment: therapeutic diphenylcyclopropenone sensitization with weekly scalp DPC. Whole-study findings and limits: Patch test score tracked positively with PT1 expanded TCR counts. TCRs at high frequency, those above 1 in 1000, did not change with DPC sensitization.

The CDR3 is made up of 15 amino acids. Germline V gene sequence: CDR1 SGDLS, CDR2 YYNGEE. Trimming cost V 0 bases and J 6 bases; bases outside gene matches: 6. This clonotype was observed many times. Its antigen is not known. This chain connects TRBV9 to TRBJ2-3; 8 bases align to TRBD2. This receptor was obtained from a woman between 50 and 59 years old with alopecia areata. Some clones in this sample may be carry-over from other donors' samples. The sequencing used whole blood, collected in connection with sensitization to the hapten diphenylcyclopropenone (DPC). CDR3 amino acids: CASSVGIGRADTQYF. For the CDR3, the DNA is TGTGCCAGCAGCGTAGGGATCGGGAGGGCCGATACGCAGTATTTT. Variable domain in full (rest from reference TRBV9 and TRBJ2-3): DSGVTQTPKHLITATGQRVTLRCSPRSGDLSVYWYQQSLDQGLQFLIQYYNGEERAKGNILERFSAQQFPDLHSELNLSSLELGDSALYFCASSVGIGRADTQYFGPGTRLTVL.